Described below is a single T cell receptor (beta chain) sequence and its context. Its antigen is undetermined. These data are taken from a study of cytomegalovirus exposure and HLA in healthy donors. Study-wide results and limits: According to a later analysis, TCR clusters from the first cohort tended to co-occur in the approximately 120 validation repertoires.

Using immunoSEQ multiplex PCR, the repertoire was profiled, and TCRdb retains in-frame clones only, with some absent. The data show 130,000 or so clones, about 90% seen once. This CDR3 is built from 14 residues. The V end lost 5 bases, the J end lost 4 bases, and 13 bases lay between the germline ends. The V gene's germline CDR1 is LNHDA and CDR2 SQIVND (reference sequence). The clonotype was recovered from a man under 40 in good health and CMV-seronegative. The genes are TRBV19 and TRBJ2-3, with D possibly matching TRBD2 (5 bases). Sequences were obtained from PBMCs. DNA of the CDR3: TGTGCCAGTAGTGCCTGGGAGTATTCAGATACGCAGTATTTT. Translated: CASSAWEYSDTQYF. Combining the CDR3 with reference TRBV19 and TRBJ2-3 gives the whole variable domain DGGITQSPKYLFRKEGQNVTLSCEQNLNHDAMYWYRQDPGQGLRLIYYSQIVNDFQKGDIAEGYSVSREKKESFPLTVTSAQKNPTAFYLCASSAWEYSDTQYFGPGTRLTVL.